This T cell receptor (beta chain) is drawn from a study of OX40 agonist ivuxolimab in advanced cancers. Whole-study results and caveats: Among the lowest peripheral clonal expansion occurred in 0.1-3.0 mg/kg partial responders.

The assay was immunoSEQ multiplex PCR, and TCRdb's table has in-frame clones only and misses some. Found here are 25,000 to 35,000 clones, roughly nine tenths of them singletons; the top ten hold less than 9.5%. About this clone itself: Its antigen remains unidentified.

The CDR3 totals 15 residues. CDR1 is SEHNR and CDR2 is FQNEAQ in the germline V gene (reference sequence). J lost 4 bases, V lost 5 bases, and 9 bases had no gene match. The chain carries TRBV7-9 and TRBJ1-2; TRBD1 matches at 8 bases. The sample consisted of CD4+ or CD8+ T cells sorted from blood, taken in a trial of the OX40 agonist ivuxolimab. The sequence was obtained from an adult with an advanced solid tumor such as melanoma, head and neck, liver or kidney cancer. The CDR3 bases are TGTGCCAGCAGCGACCCAGGGGGCTTGGGCTATGGCTACACCTTC. Its translation is CASSDPGGLGYGYTF.